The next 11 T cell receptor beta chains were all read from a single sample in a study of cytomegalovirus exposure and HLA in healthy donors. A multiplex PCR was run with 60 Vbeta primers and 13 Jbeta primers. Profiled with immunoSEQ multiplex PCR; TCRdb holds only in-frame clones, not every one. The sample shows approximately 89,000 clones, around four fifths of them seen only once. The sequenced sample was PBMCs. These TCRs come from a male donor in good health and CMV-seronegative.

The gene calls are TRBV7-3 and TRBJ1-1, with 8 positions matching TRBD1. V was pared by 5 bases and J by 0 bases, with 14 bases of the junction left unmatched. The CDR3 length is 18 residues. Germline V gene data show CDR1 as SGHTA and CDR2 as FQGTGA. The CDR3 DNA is TGTGCCAGCAGCAGCCAGACAGGGGCTCCCTTAATGAACACTGAAGCTTTCTTT. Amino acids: CASSSQTGAPLMNTEAFF.

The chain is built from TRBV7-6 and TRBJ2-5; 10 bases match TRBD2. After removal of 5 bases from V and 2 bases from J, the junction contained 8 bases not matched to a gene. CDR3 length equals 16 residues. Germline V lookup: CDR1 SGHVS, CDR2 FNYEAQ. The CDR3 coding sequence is TGTGCCAGCAGCATATCCTGGACTAGCGGACAAGAGACCCAGTACTTC. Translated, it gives CASSISWTSGQETQYF.

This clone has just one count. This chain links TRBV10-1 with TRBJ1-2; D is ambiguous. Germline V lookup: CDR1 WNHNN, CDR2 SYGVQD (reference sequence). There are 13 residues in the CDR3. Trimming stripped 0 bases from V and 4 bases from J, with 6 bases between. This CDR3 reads CASSESTTYGYTF. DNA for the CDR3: TGCGCCAGCAGTGAGTCTACAACCTATGGCTACACCTTC.

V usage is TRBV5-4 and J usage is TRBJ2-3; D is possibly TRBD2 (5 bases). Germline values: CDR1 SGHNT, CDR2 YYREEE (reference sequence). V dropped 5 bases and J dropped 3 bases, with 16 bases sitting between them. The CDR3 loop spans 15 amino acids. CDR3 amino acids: CASRPGLAVTDTQYF. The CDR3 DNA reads TGTGCCAGCAGGCCGGGCCTAGCTGTAACAGATACGCAGTATTTT.

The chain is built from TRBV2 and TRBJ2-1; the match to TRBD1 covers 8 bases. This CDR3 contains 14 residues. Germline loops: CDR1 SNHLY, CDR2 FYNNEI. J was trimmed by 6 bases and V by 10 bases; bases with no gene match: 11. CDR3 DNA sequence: TGTGCCACCCTAAAGGCAGGGGGCTTCAATGAGCAGTTCTTC. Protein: CATLKAGGFNEQFF.

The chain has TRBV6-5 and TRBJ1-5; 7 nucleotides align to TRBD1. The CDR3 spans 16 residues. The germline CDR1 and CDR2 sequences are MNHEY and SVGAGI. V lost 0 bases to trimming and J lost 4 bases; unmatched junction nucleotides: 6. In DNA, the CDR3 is TGTGCCAGCAGTTACTCCTCGGTACAGGGGAATCAGCCCCAGCATTTT. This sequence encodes CASSYSSVQGNQPQHF.

In DNA, the CDR3 is TGCGCCAGCAGCCAATTACTTACAGGGGGCGATGGCTACACCTTC. Encoded protein: CASSQLLTGGDGYTF. The chain uses TRBV4-1 and TRBJ1-2; TRBD1 matches at 9 bases. Germline V gene lookup returns CDR1 MGHRA and CDR2 YSYEKL. This CDR3 has 15 residues. The junction had 7 bases not matched to a gene; V was cut back by 2 bases and J by 6 bases.

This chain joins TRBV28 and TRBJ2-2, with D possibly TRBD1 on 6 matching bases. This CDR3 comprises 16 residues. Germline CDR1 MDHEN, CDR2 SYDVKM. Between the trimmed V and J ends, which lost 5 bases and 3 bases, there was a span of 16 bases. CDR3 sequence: CASSILTGSYTGELFF. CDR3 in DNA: TGTGCCAGCAGTATCTTGACAGGATCGTACACCGGGGAGCTGTTTTTT.

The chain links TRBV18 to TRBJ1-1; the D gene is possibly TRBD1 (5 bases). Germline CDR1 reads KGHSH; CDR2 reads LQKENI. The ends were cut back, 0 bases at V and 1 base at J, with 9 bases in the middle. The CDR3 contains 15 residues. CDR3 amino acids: CASSPPGQQNTEAFF. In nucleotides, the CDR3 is TGTGCCAGCTCACCACCGGGGCAGCAGAACACTGAAGCTTTCTTT.

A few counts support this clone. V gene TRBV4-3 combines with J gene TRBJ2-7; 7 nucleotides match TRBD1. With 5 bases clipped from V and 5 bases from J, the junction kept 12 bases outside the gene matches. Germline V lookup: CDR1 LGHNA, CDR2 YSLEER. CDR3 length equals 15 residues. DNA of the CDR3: TGCGCCAGCAGCTGGGAGAGGGGGCGCTCGGACGAGCAGTACTTC. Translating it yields CASSWERGRSDEQYF.

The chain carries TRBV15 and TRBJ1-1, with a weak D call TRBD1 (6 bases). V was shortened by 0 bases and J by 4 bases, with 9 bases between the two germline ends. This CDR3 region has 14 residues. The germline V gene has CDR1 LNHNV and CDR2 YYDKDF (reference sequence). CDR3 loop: CATSRELGGTEAFF. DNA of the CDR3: TGTGCCACCAGCAGAGAATTAGGGGGCACTGAAGCTTTCTTT.